These 21 T cell receptor beta chains originate from one sample sequenced in a study of Ad26.COV2.S vaccination and SARS-CoV-2 variants. Treatment in this sample: about 20 received Ad26.COV2.S at low or high dose, single or two shots; 5 received placebo; per-sample allocation not given. Collection of samples fell on day 63 after the first vaccine or placebo injection. Generated by immunoSEQ multiplex PCR, the TCRdb table keeps only in-frame clones and is missing some. The data hold over 300,000 clones, with around 82% observed a single time. This material consisted of peripheral blood, taken in a trial of Ad26.COV2.S vaccine versus placebo. Receptors originate from a person between 18 and 60 years old who received the Ad26.COV2.S COVID-19 vaccine or a placebo.

The J gene is TRBJ2-1, the V gene TRBV7-9, with TRBD2 matching over 9 bases. The CDR3 runs to 16 residues. V was pared by 4 bases and J by 4 bases, with 8 bases of the junction left unmatched. The germline V gene has CDR1 SEHNR and CDR2 FQNEAQ (reference sequence). CDR3 nucleotides: TGTGCCAGCAGCTCCTTCGGACTAGCGATTTACAATGAGCAGTTCTTC. Its translation: CASSSFGLAIYNEQFF.

The chain is built from TRBV27 and TRBJ1-2; maybe TRBD1 (5 bases). V was trimmed by 2 bases and J by 6 bases, leaving 10 bases between them. Germline values: CDR1 MNHEY, CDR2 SMNVEV (reference sequence). The CDR3 sequence is 13 residues long. The CDR3 loop is CASSLTGGNGYTF. The CDR3 coding sequence is TGTGCCAGCAGTTTAACAGGAGGGAATGGCTACACCTTC.

The V gene is TRBV2, the J gene TRBJ1-6; possibly TRBD1 for D (6 bases). The CDR3 loop spans 12 amino acids. Looked up from germline, CDR1 is SNHLY and CDR2 is FYNNEI. The CDR3 spells CAGATWNSPLHF. DNA of the CDR3: TGTGCGGGGGCTACATGGAATTCACCCCTCCACTTT.

This clone was found once. Other DNA sequences in this specimen translate into the identical CDR3. The chain's CDR3 is CASSLNTGELFF. CDR3 in DNA: TGCGCCAGCAGTCTGAACACCGGGGAGCTGTTTTTT. The V gene is TRBV5-1, the J gene TRBJ2-2; D is uncertain. This CDR3 comprises 12 residues. Trimming removed 5 bases at V and 1 base at J, with 3 bases between. From germline, CDR1 is SGHRS and CDR2 YFSETQ.

The chain uses TRBV7-9 and TRBJ1-1; no reliable D call. This CDR3 has 13 residues. CDR1 and CDR2 (germline): SEHNR, FQNEAQ (reference sequence). Trimming removed 0 bases from V and 4 bases from J, with 6 bases in between. The CDR3 sequence: CASSLAFSTEAFF. In nucleotides, the CDR3 is TGTGCCAGCAGCTTAGCCTTCAGCACTGAAGCTTTCTTT.

This sequence joins TRBV4-3 and TRBJ1-2; TRBD1 might be the D (6 bases). Germline assignment: CDR1 LGHNA and CDR2 YSLEER. The CDR3 totals 15 residues. Trimming stripped 1 base from V and 4 bases from J, with 13 bases between. In nucleotides, the CDR3 is TGCGCCAGCAGCCAAGCGATACAGGGTTCCTATGGCTACACCTTC. The encoded protein is CASSQAIQGSYGYTF.

The chain links TRBV23-1 to TRBJ2-3; D ambiguous. TRBV23-1 is flagged as an ORF with uncertain function. The CDR3 sequence is 10 residues long. V lost 7 bases and J lost 7, with 6 bases in between. CDR3 in amino acids: CASTANTQYF. CDR3 DNA: TGCGCCAGCACCGCCAATACGCAGTATTTT.

The J gene is TRBJ2-7, the V gene TRBV6-5, with TRBD2 identical over 10 bases. The trim removed 0 bases at V and 5 bases at J, leaving 7 bases unmatched. The CDR3 runs to 16 residues. Germline V gene lookup returns CDR1 MNHEY and CDR2 SVGAGI. Written as DNA, the CDR3 is TGTGCCAGCAGTTACTCCTTAGCGGGAGGTCGAAACGAGCAGTACTTC. Translated, it gives CASSYSLAGGRNEQYF.

In its sample, this clone was seen a few times. This chain joins TRBV30 and TRBJ2-5; D might be TRBD1 (6 bases). V was pared by 3 bases and J by 6 bases, with 26 bases between. CDR1 is GTSNPN and CDR2 is SVGIG in the germline V gene (reference sequence). The CDR3 loop spans 17 amino acids. The CDR3 sequence is CAWSQTLRGSRRKTQYF. The CDR3 nucleotides read TGTGCCTGGAGCCAAACCCTCAGGGGTAGCCGGAGAAAGACCCAGTACTTC.

This sequence joins TRBV27 and TRBJ2-3; 7 nucleotides align to TRBD2. Germline CDR1 is MNHEY and CDR2 is SMNVEV (reference sequence). Germline trimming cut 5 bases from V and 2 bases from J; bases unmatched to any gene: 4. The CDR3 is 14 residues long. In nucleotides, the CDR3 is TGTGCCAGCAGTCCAACTAGCGTCACAGATACGCAGTATTTT. It translates to CASSPTSVTDTQYF.

This clone was found a few times. This sequence joins TRBV5-1 and TRBJ2-5; D is possibly TRBD1 or TRBD2 (5 bases each). With 4 bases removed from V and 4 bases from J, the gap between germline ends came to 17 bases. Germline V gene sequence: CDR1 SGHRS, CDR2 YFSETQ. The CDR3 is made up of 15 amino acids. As DNA, the CDR3 is TGCGCCAGCAGCGGGGAAGGGACCCTAGGAGAGACCCAGTACTTC. Translating it yields CASSGEGTLGETQYF.

This chain connects TRBV9 to TRBJ1-6; D unresolved. CDR3 size: 14 residues. Germline values: CDR1 SGDLS, CDR2 YYNGEE. Between the trimmed V and J ends, which lost 0 bases and 9 bases, there was a span of 10 bases. The CDR3 spells CASSVVSEGSPLHF. The CDR3 DNA reads as TGTGCCAGCAGCGTAGTGTCCGAGGGTTCACCCCTCCACTTT.

This rearrangement joins TRBV5-1 to TRBJ1-6, with D perhaps matching TRBD1 (5 bases). This CDR3 is 16 amino acids long. Germline V gene lookup returns CDR1 SGHRS and CDR2 YFSETQ. Trimming left V 4 bases short and J 6 bases short, with 17 bases between. CDR3 residues: CASSPVRAGPNSPLHF. For the CDR3, the DNA is TGCGCCAGCAGCCCGGTGCGGGCGGGGCCTAATTCACCCCTCCACTTT. The full variable domain, its missing parts supplied by reference TRBV5-1 and TRBJ1-6, is KAGVTQTPRYLIKTRGQQVTLSCSPISGHRSVSWYQQTPGQGLQFLFEYFSETQRNKGNFPGRFSGRQFSNSRSEMNVSTLELGDSALYLCASSPVRAGPNSPLHFGNGTRLTVT.

V is TRBV13 and J is TRBJ1-6; no clear D gene. This CDR3 comprises 13 residues. The ends were cut back, 0 bases at V and 9 bases at J, with 6 bases in the middle. CDR1 and CDR2 from the germline V gene are PRHDT and FYEKMQ (reference sequence). CDR3 sequence (DNA): TGTGCCAGCAGCTTAGGAGTCCTTTCACCCCTCCACTTT. Translated: CASSLGVLSPLHF.

This chain uses TRBV24-1 with TRBJ1-5; D call uncertain. Trimming took 2 bases from V and 6 from J, leaving 13 bases between them. Germline lookup yields CDR1 KGHDR and CDR2 SFDVKD. The CDR3 spans 15 residues. The DNA of the CDR3 is TGTGCCACCAGTGATTGCCGACTTGGGAGTCAGCCCCAGCATTTT. It translates to CATSDCRLGSQPQHF.

This chain links TRBV18 with TRBJ2-7, with TRBD1 matching over 7 bases. Trimming cost V 0 bases and J 0 bases; bases outside gene matches: 8. The germline gives CDR1 KGHSH, CDR2 LQKENI. This CDR3 region has 17 residues. The CDR3 DNA follows: TGTGCCAGCTCACCACCCGTCGGGACAGCGAGCTCCTACGAGCAGTACTTC. Protein sequence: CASSPPVGTASSYEQYF.

This clone was recorded once. This rearrangement joins TRBV3-1 (or the pseudogene TRBV3-2) to TRBJ2-1; no clear D. Deletions cut 6 bases from V and 2 bases from J, with 11 bases between. In germline, CDR1 is LGHDT, CDR2 YNNKEL (reference sequence). The CDR3 totals 14 residues. This CDR3 reads CASSRSDTYNEQFF. For the CDR3, the DNA is TGTGCCAGCAGTCGCTCAGACACCTACAATGAGCAGTTCTTC.

The V and J genes are TRBV6-1 and TRBJ2-1; D may be TRBD2 (5 bases). Per germline, CDR1 MNHNS and CDR2 SASEGT. This CDR3 region has 16 residues. Trimming pared 3 bases from V and 7 bases from J, leaving 19 bases between. CDR3 in DNA: TGTGCCAGCAGTGAGATTGAGAAGCGGCCCCGTAATGAGCAGTTCTTC. Protein: CASSEIEKRPRNEQFF.

This clone was detected only a few times. V is TRBV18 and J is TRBJ2-7, with a weak D call TRBD2 (6 bases). Germline assignment: CDR1 KGHSH and CDR2 LQKENI. This CDR3 contains 16 residues. V lost 4 bases, J lost 2 bases, and 18 bases lay in between. In DNA, the CDR3 is TGTGCCAGCTCACACAGTGGGAGTAGCGGTCCCTACGAGCAGTACTTC. Protein product: CASSHSGSSGPYEQYF.

The rearrangement joins TRBV7-9 to TRBJ1-4; D is undetermined. This CDR3 region has 16 residues. CDR1 is SEHNR, CDR2 FQNEAQ, per germline (reference sequence). Trimming left V 5 bases short and J 3 bases short, with 16 bases between. The chain's CDR3 is CASSPVWGNPNEKLFF. CDR3 DNA: TGTGCCAGCAGCCCGGTATGGGGAAACCCTAATGAAAAACTGTTTTTT.

The V call is TRBV10-3, the J call TRBJ2-3; D not certain. The germline gives CDR1 ENHRY, CDR2 SYGVKD. Trimming removed 8 bases at V and 0 bases at J, with 12 bases between. The CDR3 runs to 14 residues. The CDR3 is CAICSPSSTDTQYF. The DNA for the CDR3 is TGTGCCATCTGTTCACCCTCTAGCACAGATACGCAGTATTTT.